The next 26 T cell receptor beta chains were all read from a single sample in a study of early T cells in non-severe SARS-CoV-2 infection. One entry per CDR3 protein, called by TCRdb with MiXCR from the 5' RACE reads. In the table there are 50,000 or so distinct CDR3 sequences, roughly 5.3% of which are singletons. Sequenced material: whole blood. The receptors were gathered from an adult who was a healthcare worker with PCR-confirmed SARS-CoV-2 infection or an uninfected control (not recorded which).

This clonotype was recorded at least ten times. The V call is TRBV20-1, the J call TRBJ1-1; 7 nucleotides line up with TRBD1. The CDR3 length is 17 residues. Germline V gene data show CDR1 as DFQATT and CDR2 as SNEGSKA (reference sequence). V trimming: 4 bases; J trimming: 3 bases; junction bases outside the gene matches: 17. The CDR3 coding sequence is TGCAGTGCTACCAATACTACTCCGGGACAGTGGGACACTGAAGCTTTCTTT. Protein: CSATNTTPGQWDTEAFF.

This clonotype was counted many times. The V call is TRBV14, the J call TRBJ1-6; no clear D gene. This CDR3 contains 13 residues. The V gene's germline CDR1 is SGHDN and CDR2 FVKESK. Trimming stripped 2 bases from V and 7 bases from J, with 6 bases between. CDR3 DNA: TGTGCCAGCAGCCAACTAATCAATTCACCCCTCCACTTT. Residues: CASSQLINSPLHF.

The gene calls are TRBV5-1 and TRBJ2-5; weak D call: TRBD2 (5 bases). Germline V lookup: CDR1 SGHRS, CDR2 YFSETQ. The CDR3 is 15 residues long. V was pared by 6 bases and J by 1 base, with 16 bases between. The CDR3 loop reads CASKLGNAGQETQYF. CDR3 in DNA: TGCGCCAGCAAGTTGGGGAATGCGGGCCAAGAGACCCAGTACTTC.

The chain uses TRBV20-1 and TRBJ2-5; perhaps TRBD2 as D (6 bases). The CDR3 loop spans 14 amino acids. Germline V lookup: CDR1 DFQATT, CDR2 SNEGSKA (reference sequence). Trimming removed 6 bases from V and 4 bases from J, with 18 bases in between. DNA for the CDR3: TGCAGTGCCCCTTCTGGGGGGACGGGAGAGACCCAGTACTTC. Protein: CSAPSGGTGETQYF.

This clonotype came up a few times. The rearrangement links TRBV12-3 or TRBV12-4 to TRBJ2-1; TRBD1 aligns across 7 bases. The CDR3 is 13 residues long. With 6 bases clipped from V and 4 bases from J, the junction kept 3 bases outside the gene matches. The CDR3, as DNA: TGTGCCAGCAGGCCAGGGGGTTACAATGAGCAGTTCTTC. It specifies CASRPGGYNEQFF.

This clonotype was found many times. This rearrangement joins TRBV18 to TRBJ2-1, with 11 bases identical to TRBD2. The germline V gene has CDR1 KGHSH and CDR2 LQKENI. J was trimmed by 7 bases and V by 1 base; bases with no gene match: 15. This CDR3 is 19 amino acids long. The CDR3 DNA sequence: TGTGCCAGCTCACCACTCCAACTAGCGGGAGCTCTTGGTACAAATGAGCAGTTCTTC. It specifies CASSPLQLAGALGTNEQFF. The entire variable domain, with the rest obtained from reference TRBV18 and TRBJ2-1, is as follows: NAGVMQNPRHLVRRRGQEARLRCSPMKGHSHVYWYRQLPEEGLKFMVYLQKENIIDESGMPKERFSAEFPKEGPSILRIQQVVRGDSAAYFCASSPLQLAGALGTNEQFFGPGTRLTVL.

This clonotype was detected many times. V and J are TRBV12-3 or TRBV12-4 and TRBJ1-1; no firm D call. Trimming removed 6 bases from V and 3 bases from J, with 8 bases in between. The CDR3 covers 12 residues. Written as DNA, the CDR3 is TGTGCCAGCAGCACACGGGACACTGAAGCTTTCTTT. This gives the protein CASSTRDTEAFF.

This clonotype occurred many times. The chain recombines TRBV20-1 with TRBJ1-6; 9 nucleotides agree with TRBD1. V lost 7 bases, J lost 5 bases, and 3 bases stayed unmatched. Germline-derived CDR1 and CDR2 are DFQATT and SNEGSKA (reference sequence). CDR3 length: 13 amino acids. In DNA, the CDR3 is TGCAGTGGACGGACAGGGGATAATTCACCCCTCCACTTT. Translation: CSGRTGDNSPLHF.

This clonotype was seen ten or more times. The rearrangement links TRBV11-2 to TRBJ2-1; a weak D match, TRBD2 (6 bases). V shed 5 bases and J shed 9 bases, with 17 bases lying between them. Germline assignment: CDR1 SGHAT and CDR2 FQNNGV. There are 14 residues in the CDR3. The CDR3, as DNA: TGTGCCAGCAGCCGAGGGGACTCCGTAGGTGAGCAGTTCTTC. It translates to CASSRGDSVGEQFF.

Note on this clonotype: This may come from a read error, since a much larger clone is one base off. This chain links TRBV6-1 with TRBJ2-7; D may be TRBD1 (5 bases). Germline CDR1 is MNHNS and CDR2 is SASEGT. There are 14 residues in the CDR3. DNA for the CDR3: TGTGTCAGCACGTCAGGAAAGGGGCCCTTGGAGCAGTACTTC. It yields the protein CVSTSGKGPLEQYF.

This clonotype was seen many times. The CDR3 protein is CASSLLGRGPSYEQYF. DNA of the CDR3: TGCGCCAGCAGCTTGCTTGGGCGGGGACCCTCGTACGAGCAGTACTTC. The rearrangement links TRBV5-1 to TRBJ2-7; maybe TRBD2 (6 bases). Trimming left V 1 base short and J 4 bases short, with 18 bases between. CDR3 size: 16 residues. The germline V gene has CDR1 SGHRS and CDR2 YFSETQ.

This clonotype was seen repeatedly, ten times or more. The J gene is TRBJ1-5, the V gene TRBV19, with TRBD1 matching 8 bases. CDR1 and CDR2 from the germline V gene are LNHDA and SQIVND (reference sequence). This CDR3 is built from 16 residues. V lost 3 bases to trimming and J lost 1 base; unmatched junction nucleotides: 5. The CDR3 here is CASSMPDRASNQPQHF. The CDR3 DNA reads TGTGCCAGTAGTATGCCGGACAGGGCCAGCAATCAGCCCCAGCATTTT.

The rearrangement links TRBV12-3 or TRBV12-4 to TRBJ1-5, with a weak D call TRBD1 (5 bases). Trimming stripped 6 bases from V and 0 bases from J, with 12 bases between. The CDR3 is 15 residues long. The CDR3 sequence: CASSLTDYSNQPQHF. The CDR3 nucleotides are TGTGCCAGCAGCTTGACAGACTATAGCAATCAGCCCCAGCATTTT.

The table lists this clonotype with a few counts. The rearrangement joins TRBV20-1 to TRBJ2-3; the D is unclear. The V end was cut by 5 bases, the J end by 3 bases, with 9 bases between. Germline V gene data show CDR1 as DFQATT and CDR2 as SNEGSKA (reference sequence). There are 12 residues in the CDR3. This CDR3 reads CSAAPATDTQYF. DNA for the CDR3: TGCAGTGCTGCGCCCGCAACAGATACGCAGTATTTT.

In its sample, this clonotype was seen a few times. The chain employs TRBV6-1 and TRBJ2-3; 8 bases align to TRBD2. Germline V gene data show CDR1 as MNHNS and CDR2 as SASEGT. This CDR3 is 14 amino acids long. V shed 3 bases, J shed 6 bases, and the junction held 5 bases outside the gene matches. Written as DNA, the CDR3 is TGTGCCAGCAGTGATGAGCGGGGGTATGATACGCAGTATTTT. It yields the protein CASSDERGYDTQYF.

This clonotype occurred many times. The chain couples TRBV29-1 to TRBJ1-1; no clear D gene. The CDR3 is 10 residues long. Germline V CDR1 and CDR2: SQVTM, ANQGSEA. Trimming removed 7 bases at V and 8 bases at J, with 11 bases between. The CDR3 sequence is CSGRESEAFF. The CDR3 DNA sequence: TGCAGCGGCCGGGAGTCGGAAGCTTTCTTT.

In its sample, this clonotype was seen many times. J is TRBJ2-3 and V is TRBV4-2, with D maybe TRBD1 (5 bases). The CDR3 has 13 amino acids. The V end was cut by 6 bases, the J end by 2 bases, with 9 bases between. The germline V gene encodes CDR1 LGHNA and CDR2 YNFKEQ. DNA of the CDR3: TGTGCCAGCAGGCTGGACAACACAGATACGCAGTATTTT. Translation: CASRLDNTDTQYF.

This chain's CDR3 is CASSEEAGGPYEQYF. The CDR3 DNA reads TGTGCCAGCAGTGAAGAAGCAGGGGGTCCCTACGAGCAGTACTTC. The V call is TRBV2, the J call TRBJ2-7; TRBD1 agrees at 7 bases. With V trimmed by 1 base and J by 2 bases, 5 bases remained unmatched. CDR3 length equals 15 residues. In germline, CDR1 is SNHLY, CDR2 FYNNEI.

The table lists this clonotype with a few counts. The J gene is TRBJ2-5, the V gene TRBV4-1; 10 nucleotides agree with TRBD2. The trim removed 6 bases at V and 4 bases at J, leaving 11 bases unmatched. This CDR3 contains 16 residues. Germline assignment: CDR1 MGHRA and CDR2 YSYEKL. CDR3 sequence: CASSQGLAGVRETQYF. In DNA form, the CDR3 reads TGCGCCAGCAGTCAGGGGCTAGCGGGGGTACGAGAGACCCAGTACTTC.

In this sample, this clonotype turned up a few times. The chain recombines TRBV7-9 with TRBJ1-5; 8 bases align to TRBD1. The germline CDR1 and CDR2 sequences are SEHNR and FQNEAQ (reference sequence). This CDR3 comprises 18 residues. The J segment lost 3 bases and the V segment lost 6 bases, leaving 16 bases of the junction unmatched. The CDR3 DNA reads TGTGCCAGCAGAGTGCAGGACAGGGTGGTTGTTTACAATCAGCCCCAGCATTTT. Encoded protein: CASRVQDRVVVYNQPQHF.

This clonotype was counted at least ten times. V is TRBV20-1 and J is TRBJ1-5, with D uncertain. The CDR3 spans 14 residues. Trimming pared 0 bases from V and 4 bases from J, leaving 10 bases between. In germline, CDR1 is DFQATT, CDR2 SNEGSKA (reference sequence). The CDR3 nucleotides are TGCAGTGCTAGAGATCAGAGCACAAATCAGCCCCAGCATTTT. Residues: CSARDQSTNQPQHF.

This clonotype has ten or more counts. The V call is TRBV12-3 or TRBV12-4, the J call TRBJ2-3, with a weak D call TRBD1 (5 bases). Trimming shortened V by 5 bases and J by 0 bases, and 9 bases separated the two germline ends. The CDR3 consists of 14 residues. CDR3 region: CASSLTASTDTQYF. Here the CDR3 DNA reads TGTGCCAGCAGTCTGACAGCTAGCACAGATACGCAGTATTTT.

The table lists this clonotype with many counts. CDR3 DNA sequence: TGTGCCAGCAGCCCGGGTGTGGGAGTGAGCGGGCTCGATACGCAGTATTTT. This gives the protein CASSPGVGVSGLDTQYF. This chain connects TRBV11-3 to TRBJ2-3; tentative D call: TRBD2 (6 bases). This CDR3 spans 17 amino acids. Per the germline V gene, CDR1 is SGHNT and CDR2 is YENEEA. V gave up 5 bases and J gave up 6 bases, with 24 bases separating them.

This clonotype was recorded many times. The rearrangement joins TRBV11-3 to TRBJ2-2; maybe TRBD1 (6 bases). CDR3 length: 13 residues. Germline CDR1 is SGHNT and CDR2 is YENEEA. Trimming removed 8 bases from V and 3 bases from J, with 10 bases in between. CDR3 in amino acids: CASCQGHTGELFF. The CDR3 DNA sequence: TGTGCCAGCTGCCAGGGGCACACCGGGGAGCTGTTTTTT.

The chain has TRBV10-1 and TRBJ2-7; the match to TRBD2 covers 9 bases. Trimming cost V 6 bases and J 6 bases; bases outside gene matches: 12. The CDR3 sequence is 15 residues long. CDR1 and CDR2 from the germline V gene are WNHNN and SYGVQD (reference sequence). This CDR3 is CASRERASGVPEQYF. CDR3 coding DNA: TGCGCCAGCAGAGAGCGAGCTAGCGGGGTTCCCGAGCAGTACTTC.

This clonotype was counted ten times or more. The genes are TRBV12-3 or TRBV12-4 and TRBJ2-6; the match to TRBD1 covers 9 bases. This CDR3 spans 16 amino acids. With V trimmed by 6 bases and J by 5 bases, 8 bases remained unmatched. For the CDR3, the DNA is TGTGCCAGCAGCACAACACAGGGGGCGAGGGCCAACGTCCTGACTTTC. Translating it yields CASSTTQGARANVLTF.